Below are 9 T cell receptor beta chains sequenced from a single sample in a study of cytomegalovirus exposure and HLA in healthy donors. Assay used: immunoSEQ multiplex PCR; TCRdb lists only in-frame clones, some missing. The data contain roughly 350,000 clones, more than 80% of them seen just once; the ten biggest clones take up more than 0.8%. Sequenced sample: PBMCs. The receptors stem from a woman aged 18 to 35 in good health and CMV-seronegative.

This sequence joins TRBV7-2 and TRBJ2-7; 7 bases agree with TRBD1. The V gene's germline CDR1 is SGHTA and CDR2 FQGNSA. This CDR3 has 15 amino acids. V shed 1 base, J shed 4 bases, and the junction held 7 bases outside the gene matches. CDR3 amino acids: CASSLESGQVYEQYF. The CDR3 DNA sequence: TGTGCCAGCAGCTTAGAGTCTGGACAGGTTTACGAGCAGTACTTC.

This chain uses TRBV5-4 with TRBJ2-7; perhaps TRBD1 as D (6 bases). The germline gives CDR1 SGHNT, CDR2 YYREEE (reference sequence). The V gene lost 5 bases and the J gene lost 3 bases, with 15 bases spanning the gap. The CDR3 covers 14 residues. The CDR3 sequence is CASSHRQGGYEQYF. CDR3 in DNA: TGTGCCAGCAGTCATCGACAAGGGGGCTACGAGCAGTACTTC.

This clone was found once. This chain uses TRBV2 with TRBJ1-5; weak D call: TRBD1 (6 bases). This CDR3 is 17 amino acids long. Germline V gives CDR1 SNHLY, CDR2 FYNNEI. Trimming took off 8 bases at V and 4 bases at J, with 24 bases between the two ends. CDR3 sequence reads: CASVEGGVRGGNQPQHF. The DNA for the CDR3 is TGTGCCAGCGTCGAAGGGGGAGTTCGGGGAGGGAATCAGCCCCAGCATTTT.

The CDR3 DNA reads TGTGCCAGCAGGATCTTACGATGGCGGGAGAACTCCTACAATGAGCAGTTCTTC. Protein product: CASRILRWRENSYNEQFF. The chain uses TRBV28 and TRBJ2-1, with 7 nucleotides matching TRBD2. V shed 6 bases and J 0 bases; nucleotides not matched to a gene: 14. Germline CDR1 is MDHEN and CDR2 is SYDVKM. This CDR3 is 18 amino acids long.

The chain joins TRBV9 to TRBJ2-5, with 12 bases aligning to TRBD2. After removal of 4 bases from V and 3 bases from J, the junction contained 7 bases not matched to a gene. Per germline, CDR1 SGDLS and CDR2 YYNGEE. The CDR3 is 16 amino acids. CDR3 in DNA: TGTGCCAGCAGCCCCCTAGCGGGAGGGCCGGAAGAGACCCAGTACTTC. Protein: CASSPLAGGPEETQYF.

The chain links TRBV6-5 to TRBJ2-7; perhaps TRBD2 as D (6 bases). The CDR3 length is 15 residues. V lost 5 bases and J 0 bases, leaving 14 bases between the germline ends. From germline, CDR1 is MNHEY and CDR2 SVGAGI. The CDR3 bases are TGTGCCAGCAGTCCCACCGGGAGTTACTCCTACGAGCAGTACTTC. Translating it yields CASSPTGSYSYEQYF.

This chain uses TRBV28 with TRBJ2-3; 7 bases fit TRBD2. Trimming at V came to 8 bases and at J to 6 bases, leaving 14 bases not matched to a gene. The CDR3 is made up of 15 amino acids. Germline V lookup: CDR1 MDHEN, CDR2 SYDVKM. The CDR3: CASQASGGTRDTQYF. DNA for the CDR3: TGTGCCAGCCAGGCGTCGGGAGGAACTAGGGATACGCAGTATTTT.

The chain links TRBV16 to TRBJ2-3; D possibly corresponds to TRBD2 (5 bases). Germline V lookup: CDR1 KGHSY, CDR2 FQNENV. The CDR3 loop spans 12 amino acids. V lost 2 bases to trimming and J lost 6 bases, with 6 bases between them. This CDR3 is CASSQRRDTQYF. CDR3 nucleotides: TGTGCCAGCAGCCAACGGAGGGATACGCAGTATTTT.

The CDR3 DNA sequence: TGTGCCAGCAGCCCTAACGACAGGGCGAATGAAAAACTGTTTTTT. It specifies CASSPNDRANEKLFF. The chain uses TRBV11-1 and TRBJ1-4, with 7 bases that match TRBD1. V shed 5 bases and J 5 bases; nucleotides not matched to a gene: 8. The CDR3 has 15 amino acids. CDR1 SGHAT and CDR2 FQDESV come from the germline V gene (reference sequence).